The 2 T cell receptor beta chains in this list originate from one sample, sequenced in a study of blood T cell repertoires in COVID-19. Data came from immunoSEQ multiplex PCR; TCRdb stores just in-frame clones and leaves some out. The sample lists about 55,000 clones, approximately 90% seen once, with approximately 15% in the top ten. The source material was peripheral blood. The receptors stem from a human donor with active COVID-19. The donor label of this sample is uncertain.

This chain connects TRBV14 to TRBJ2-7; 8 bases agree with TRBD2. Germline V CDR1 and CDR2: SGHDN, FVKESK. Losses at the gene ends were 1 base for V and 7 bases for J; bases not matched to a gene: 12. The CDR3 has 16 residues. For the CDR3, the DNA is TGTGCCAGCAGCCAAGGGACTAGCTCTTCTTCTACGGAGCAGTACTTC. This translates into CASSQGTSSSSTEQYF.

This chain connects TRBV24-1 to TRBJ2-3; TRBD2 might be the D (6 bases). There are 17 residues in the CDR3. The V and J ends lost 3 bases and 4 bases respectively, with 19 bases between them. In germline, CDR1 is KGHDR, CDR2 SFDVKD. This CDR3 is CATSDSPRPGGADTQYF. The CDR3 DNA sequence: TGTGCCACCAGTGATAGTCCCCGCCCCGGGGGAGCAGATACGCAGTATTTT.